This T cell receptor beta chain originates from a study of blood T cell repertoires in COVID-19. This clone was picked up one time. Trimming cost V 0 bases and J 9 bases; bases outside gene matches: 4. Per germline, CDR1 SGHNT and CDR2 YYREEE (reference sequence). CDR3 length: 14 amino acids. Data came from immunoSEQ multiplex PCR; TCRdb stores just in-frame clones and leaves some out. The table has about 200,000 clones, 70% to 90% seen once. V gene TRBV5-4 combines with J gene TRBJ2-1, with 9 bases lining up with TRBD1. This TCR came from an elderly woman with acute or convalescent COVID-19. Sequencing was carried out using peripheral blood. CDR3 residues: CASSLGQGEVEQFF. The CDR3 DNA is TGTGCCAGCAGCTTGGGACAGGGGGAAGTTGAGCAGTTCTTC.